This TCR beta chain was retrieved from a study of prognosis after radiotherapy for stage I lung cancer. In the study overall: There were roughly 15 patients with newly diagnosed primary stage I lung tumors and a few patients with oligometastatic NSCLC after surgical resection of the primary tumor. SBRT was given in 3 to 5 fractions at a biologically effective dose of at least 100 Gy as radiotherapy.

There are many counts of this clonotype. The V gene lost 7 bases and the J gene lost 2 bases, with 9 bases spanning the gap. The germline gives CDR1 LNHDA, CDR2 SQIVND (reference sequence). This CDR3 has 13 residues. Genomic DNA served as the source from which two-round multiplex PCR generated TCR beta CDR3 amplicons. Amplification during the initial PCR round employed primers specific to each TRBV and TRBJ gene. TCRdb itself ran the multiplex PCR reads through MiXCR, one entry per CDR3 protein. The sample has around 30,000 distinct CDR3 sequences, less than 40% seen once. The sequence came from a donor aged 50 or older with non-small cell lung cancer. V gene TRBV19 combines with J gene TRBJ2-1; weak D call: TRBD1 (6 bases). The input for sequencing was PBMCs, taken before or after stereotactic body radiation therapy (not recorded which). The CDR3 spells CASTWDTYNEQFF. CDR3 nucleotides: TGTGCCAGTACGTGGGACACCTACAATGAGCAGTTCTTC.